A selection of T cell receptor beta chains follows, all from one sample in a study of PD-L1 blockade in urothelial cancer. This table comes from immunoSEQ multiplex PCR, and its TCRdb copy is limited to in-frame clones, with some not included. The data show some 66,000 clones, approximately 83% seen once. This specimen consisted of PBMCs, obtained around atezolizumab (anti-PD-L1) treatment. These receptors came from a man in his sixties with urothelial cancer. The CDR3 runs from the conserved cysteine through the conserved F or W. The D gene is left open where the match is weak. Rows give clone size only sometimes, using once, few, many, or a class for an expanded clone.

abundance: NA; j_gene: TRBJ2-5; d_gene: TRBD1; v_gene: TRBV29-1; CDR3nt: TGCAGCGCTGAGAGTTGGACGTCAGGGGGGACCCAGTACTTC; CDR3aa: CSAESWTSGGTQYF
abundance: once; j_gene: TRBJ2-7; d_gene: NA; v_gene: TRBV10-2; CDR3nt: TGCGCCAGCAGTGAGTCGGGGCTCTCCTACGAGCAGTACTTC; CDR3aa: CASSESGLSYEQYF
abundance: NA; j_gene: TRBJ1-4; d_gene: NA; v_gene: TRBV19; CDR3nt: TGTGCCAGTAGTCCCTCAGCAGGGGCTAATGAAAAACTGTTTTTT; CDR3aa: CASSPSAGANEKLFF
abundance: NA; j_gene: TRBJ2-3; d_gene: TRBD2; v_gene: TRBV14; CDR3nt: TGTGCCAGCAGCTTCTACCGGGGGGGAGACACAGATACGCAGTATTTT; CDR3aa: CASSFYRGGDTDTQYF
abundance: NA; j_gene: TRBJ2-7; d_gene: TRBD1; v_gene: TRBV5-4; CDR3nt: TGTGCCAGCAGCAAAGAATCCGACAGGGGCCAACGAGGTTTAAAGTTC; CDR3aa: CASSKESDRGQRGLKF
abundance: NA; j_gene: TRBJ2-7; d_gene: NA; v_gene: TRBV19; CDR3nt: TGTGCCAGTAGTATAAGAGGCGGAAGCTCCTACGAGCAGTACTTC; CDR3aa: CASSIRGGSSYEQYF
abundance: NA; j_gene: TRBJ2-5; d_gene: NA; v_gene: TRBV18; CDR3nt: TGTGCCAGCTCACCCCCGACAGTATTAGAGACCCAGTACTTC; CDR3aa: CASSPPTVLETQYF
abundance: NA; j_gene: TRBJ2-5; d_gene: TRBD1; v_gene: TRBV30; CDR3nt: TGTGCCTTTGAGACAGGGGTGGAGACCCAGTACTTC; CDR3aa: CAFETGVETQYF
abundance: NA; j_gene: TRBJ2-7; d_gene: TRBD2; v_gene: TRBV15; CDR3nt: TGTGCCACCAGCAGAGATAGCCAGCGGGGGAAACGGGAGCAGTACTTC; CDR3aa: CATSRDSQRGKREQYF
abundance: NA; j_gene: TRBJ2-1; d_gene: TRBD1; v_gene: TRBV7-3; CDR3nt: TGTGCCAGCAGCCCAAACCTCCGGGACAGGGGATACGATGAGCAGTTCTTC; CDR3aa: CASSPNLRDRGYDEQFF
abundance: once; j_gene: TRBJ1-1; d_gene: NA; v_gene: TRBV29-1; CDR3nt: TGCAGCACCCAAAGGGAGCTGAACACTGAAGCTTTCTTT; CDR3aa: CSTQRELNTEAFF
abundance: NA; j_gene: TRBJ2-1; d_gene: NA; v_gene: TRBV7-8; CDR3nt: TGTGCCAGCAGCTTAGAAGCCCACAATGAGCAGTTCTTC; CDR3aa: CASSLEAHNEQFF
abundance: NA; j_gene: TRBJ2-1; d_gene: TRBD1; v_gene: TRBV5-1; CDR3nt: TGCGCCAGCAGCTACCGACAGGGGGAGGGATCCTACAATGAGCAGTTCTTC; CDR3aa: CASSYRQGEGSYNEQFF
abundance: NA; j_gene: TRBJ1-1; d_gene: NA; v_gene: TRBV6-6; CDR3nt: TGTGCCAGCAGTCAACTCCAGAGGTTAGAAGCTTTCTTT; CDR3aa: CASSQLQRLEAFF
abundance: NA; j_gene: TRBJ2-3; d_gene: NA; v_gene: TRBV27; CDR3nt: TGTGCCAGCAGTTTTTTAGCGGCCACAGATACGCAGTATTTT; CDR3aa: CASSFLAATDTQYF
abundance: once; j_gene: TRBJ2-5; d_gene: TRBD1; v_gene: TRBV18; CDR3nt: TGTGCCAGCTCACCGAGGGGGCTCCAGGAGACCCAGTACTTC; CDR3aa: CASSPRGLQETQYF
abundance: few; j_gene: TRBJ1-3; d_gene: TRBD1; v_gene: TRBV10-3; CDR3nt: TGTGCCATCAGTGAGACAGGGGCCAGCTCTGGAAACACCATATATTTT; CDR3aa: CAISETGASSGNTIYF
abundance: few; j_gene: TRBJ1-1; d_gene: NA; v_gene: TRBV27; CDR3nt: TGTGCCAGCAGTTTGAAGATTGGATGGGGAGTTGCTTTCTTT; CDR3aa: CASSLKIGWGVAFF
abundance: NA; j_gene: TRBJ2-3; d_gene: TRBD2; v_gene: TRBV18; CDR3nt: TGTGCCAGCGCCGAGGCTAGCGGGTCACCCCACCGCACAGATACGCAGTATTTT; CDR3aa: CASAEASGSPHRTDTQYF
abundance: NA; j_gene: TRBJ1-2; d_gene: NA; v_gene: TRBV5-4; CDR3nt: TGTGCCAGCAGTCCGGGGGGTCAATCTAACTATGGCTACACCTTC; CDR3aa: CASSPGGQSNYGYTF
abundance: NA; j_gene: TRBJ2-7; d_gene: TRBD2; v_gene: TRBV27; CDR3nt: TGTGCCAGCAGTTTAAGGGAGGGACGAAACGAGCAGTACTTC; CDR3aa: CASSLREGRNEQYF
abundance: many; j_gene: TRBJ1-3; d_gene: NA; v_gene: TRBV10-3; CDR3nt: TGTGCCATCAGTGAAAGGCCAGGGCAAAACACCATATATTTT; CDR3aa: CAISERPGQNTIYF
abundance: NA; j_gene: TRBJ1-1; d_gene: NA; v_gene: TRBV5-6; CDR3nt: TGTGCCAGCAGCTTGGGGGGGGGAACTGAAGCTTTCTTT; CDR3aa: CASSLGGGTEAFF
abundance: NA; j_gene: TRBJ2-1; d_gene: NA; v_gene: TRBV5-5; CDR3nt: TGTGCCAGCAGCTTGGGTGCCGGGGAAGATGAGCAGTTCTTC; CDR3aa: CASSLGAGEDEQFF
abundance: NA; j_gene: TRBJ1-4; d_gene: NA; v_gene: TRBV5-1; CDR3nt: TGCGCCAGCAGCCCGCTCCGCGGGGCTAATGAAAAACTGTTTTTT; CDR3aa: CASSPLRGANEKLFF
abundance: NA; j_gene: TRBJ2-5; d_gene: NA; v_gene: TRBV19; CDR3nt: TGTGCCAGTAGTCGGGCAGGGGAGGAGACCCAGTACTTC; CDR3aa: CASSRAGEETQYF
abundance: NA; j_gene: TRBJ2-7; d_gene: NA; v_gene: TRBV9; CDR3nt: TGTGCCAGCAGCGTAGCTTCGGGCCCGGGGAGGGAGCAGTACTTC; CDR3aa: CASSVASGPGREQYF
abundance: NA; j_gene: TRBJ1-6; d_gene: TRBD1; v_gene: TRBV6-6; CDR3nt: TGTGCCAGCAGACAGGGGAGATCACCCCTCCACTTT; CDR3aa: CASRQGRSPLHF
abundance: few; j_gene: TRBJ2-1; d_gene: TRBD2; v_gene: TRBV10-1; CDR3nt: TGCGCCAGTAAAGAAAGCGGGGGGGCCAATGAGCAGTTCTTC; CDR3aa: CASKESGGANEQFF
abundance: NA; j_gene: TRBJ1-2; d_gene: NA; v_gene: TRBV30; CDR3nt: TGTGCCTGGAGTGTACCCTTACAGGGTTGGGGCTACACCTTC; CDR3aa: CAWSVPLQGWGYTF
abundance: NA; j_gene: TRBJ2-1; d_gene: TRBD1; v_gene: TRBV7-3; CDR3nt: TGTGCCAGCAGCTTGACGGGCGGACAGGGGGCGCTTTCTGAGCAGTTCTTC; CDR3aa: CASSLTGGQGALSEQFF
abundance: NA; j_gene: TRBJ2-7; d_gene: TRBD1; v_gene: TRBV11-3; CDR3nt: TGTGCCAGCAGCTTAACAGGGGGCTACGAGCAGTACTTC; CDR3aa: CASSLTGGYEQYF
abundance: NA; j_gene: TRBJ1-4; d_gene: NA; v_gene: TRBV9; CDR3nt: TGTGCCAGCAGCGTATCATGGGGGCTATCTAATGAAAAACTGTTTTTT; CDR3aa: CASSVSWGLSNEKLFF
abundance: NA; j_gene: TRBJ1-2; d_gene: TRBD1; v_gene: TRBV11-2; CDR3nt: TGTGCCAGCAGCCAATTGCGGGACAGGTACTATGGCTACACCTTC; CDR3aa: CASSQLRDRYYGYTF
abundance: NA; j_gene: TRBJ2-5; d_gene: TRBD2; v_gene: TRBV9; CDR3nt: TGTGCCAGCAGCGTTGGTTGGGGCGGGGGAGAGACCCAGTACTTC; CDR3aa: CASSVGWGGGETQYF
abundance: few; j_gene: TRBJ1-5; d_gene: TRBD1; v_gene: TRBV15; CDR3nt: TGTGCCACCAGCAGTCTGGACAGGGGTCAGGAACAGCCCCAGCATTTT; CDR3aa: CATSSLDRGQEQPQHF
abundance: NA; j_gene: TRBJ2-5; d_gene: TRBD2; v_gene: TRBV5-1; CDR3nt: TGCGCCAGCAGCTCCCCTAGCGGGGGGGAAGAGACCCAGTACTTC; CDR3aa: CASSSPSGGEETQYF
abundance: NA; j_gene: TRBJ2-7; d_gene: TRBD1; v_gene: TRBV9; CDR3nt: TGTGCCAGCAGCGTTGACACGGGACAGACCATCTACGAGCAGTACTTC; CDR3aa: CASSVDTGQTIYEQYF
abundance: NA; j_gene: TRBJ1-2; d_gene: TRBD1; v_gene: TRBV28; CDR3nt: TGTGCCAGCAGTTCCCAGGGGGCGCTTGGCTACACCTTC; CDR3aa: CASSSQGALGYTF
abundance: NA; j_gene: TRBJ1-2; d_gene: TRBD1; v_gene: TRBV30; CDR3nt: TGTGCCTGGAGAATCCCTGGACAGGGGAGAGGCTACACCTTC; CDR3aa: CAWRIPGQGRGYTF
abundance: NA; j_gene: TRBJ1-1; d_gene: NA; v_gene: TRBV4-3; CDR3nt: TGCGCCAGCAGCCAAGATGACGGGGTTACTGAAGCTTTCTTT; CDR3aa: CASSQDDGVTEAFF
abundance: NA; j_gene: TRBJ2-1; d_gene: NA; v_gene: TRBV7-9; CDR3nt: TGTGCCAGCAGCGCAGTTCCTGGCTCCTACAATGAGCAGTTCTTC; CDR3aa: CASSAVPGSYNEQFF
abundance: NA; j_gene: TRBJ2-3; d_gene: TRBD2; v_gene: TRBV7-6; CDR3nt: TGTGCCAGCAGCCTAAATAGCGGGGGGCCGGATACGCAGTATTTT; CDR3aa: CASSLNSGGPDTQYF
abundance: NA; j_gene: TRBJ2-7; d_gene: TRBD1; v_gene: TRBV27; CDR3nt: TGTGCCAGCAGACAGGGGCTCCCAGGCGAGCAGTACTTC; CDR3aa: CASRQGLPGEQYF